The next 10 T cell receptor beta chains were all read from a single sample in a study of OX40 agonist ivuxolimab in advanced cancers. Method: immunoSEQ multiplex PCR; TCRdb's copy keeps in-frame clones and lacks some. The sample consists of 75,000 to 100,000 clones, 84% of them appearing once. This material consisted of CD4+ or CD8+ T cells sorted from blood, taken in a trial of the OX40 agonist ivuxolimab. These receptor sequences come from an adult with an advanced solid tumor such as melanoma, head and neck, liver or kidney cancer.

The chain carries TRBV5-6 and TRBJ1-5; D uncertain. Germline loops: CDR1 SGHDT, CDR2 YYEEEE. The CDR3 covers 15 residues. V was pared by 0 bases and J by 5 bases, with 12 bases between. In DNA, the CDR3 is TGTGCCAGCAGCTTGGCCTGGCAGAAAGATCAGCCCCAGCATTTT. Translated, it gives CASSLAWQKDQPQHF.

V usage is TRBV6-4 and J usage is TRBJ1-1; D may be TRBD1 (6 bases). Trimming stripped 6 bases from V and 3 bases from J, with 14 bases between. There are 14 residues in the CDR3. Germline-derived CDR1 and CDR2 are MRHNA and SNTAGT. The DNA of the CDR3 is TGTGCCAGCAGCCGGGACACTCGGGACACTGAAGCTTTCTTT. The encoded protein is CASSRDTRDTEAFF.

The genes are TRBV30 and TRBJ2-7; tentatively, D is TRBD1 (5 bases). Deletions cut 3 bases from V and 3 bases from J, with 18 bases between. CDR1 GTSNPN and CDR2 SVGIG come from the germline V gene (reference sequence). There are 15 residues in the CDR3. CDR3 bases: TGTGCCTGGAGCTACTCCCCCATTCAGGGCTACGAGCAGTACTTC. Amino acids: CAWSYSPIQGYEQYF. Full variable domain (remainder filled in from reference TRBV30 and TRBJ2-7): SQTIHQWPATLVQPVGSPLSLECTVEGTSNPNLYWYRQAAGRGLQLLFYSVGIGQISSEVPQNLSASRPQDRQFILSSKKLLLSDSGFYLCAWSYSPIQGYEQYFGPGTRLTVT.

The chain combines TRBV10-3 with TRBJ2-1; no firm D call. The CDR3 extends over 12 amino acids. Germline V gene data show CDR1 as ENHRY and CDR2 as SYGVKD. Trimming removed 0 bases from V and 7 bases from J, with 4 bases in between. The CDR3 sequence: CAISESLNEQFF. CDR3 DNA: TGTGCCATCAGTGAGTCTTTAAATGAGCAGTTCTTC.

The rearrangement uses TRBV19 and TRBJ2-1; 8 positions match TRBD1. Trimming at V came to 6 bases and at J to 0 bases, leaving 7 bases not matched to a gene. CDR3 size: 16 residues. The germline gives CDR1 LNHDA, CDR2 SQIVND (reference sequence). CDR3 in DNA: TGTGCCAGTAGGACTCCTACAGGGGGCTCCTACAATGAGCAGTTCTTC. This codes for CASRTPTGGSYNEQFF.

The chain uses TRBV5-6 and TRBJ2-7; no clear D. From germline, CDR1 is SGHDT and CDR2 YYEEEE. Trimming removed 9 bases at V and 2 bases at J, with 6 bases between. The CDR3 is 10 residues long. CDR3 sequence: CATYPYEQYF. DNA of the CDR3: TGTGCCACCTATCCCTACGAGCAGTACTTC.

This clone turned up a few times. The rearrangement uses TRBV5-6 and TRBJ1-2, with TRBD1 matching over 9 bases. The germline V gene has CDR1 SGHDT and CDR2 YYEEEE. This CDR3 region has 14 residues. V gave up 7 bases and J gave up 3 bases; unmatched junction bases: 7. The CDR3 bases are TGTGCCAGCCGACCGGGACAGGGTCACTATGGCTACACCTTC. This encodes CASRPGQGHYGYTF.

The chain recombines TRBV5-8 with TRBJ1-2; a weak D match, TRBD1 (5 bases). This CDR3 has 14 amino acids. CDR1 and CDR2 (germline): SGHTS, YDEGEE. V was trimmed by 4 bases and J by 4 bases, leaving 14 bases between them. The CDR3 DNA follows: TGTGCCAGCAGCATGGGGGAGACCTTCTATGGCTACACCTTC. Encoded protein: CASSMGETFYGYTF. The variable domain in full, with the rest retrieved from reference TRBV5-8 and TRBJ1-2, is EAGVTQSPTHLIKTRGQQATLRCSPISGHTSVYWYQQALGLGLQFLLWYDEGEERNRGNFPPRFSGRQFPNYSSELNVNALELEDSALYLCASSMGETFYGYTFGSGTRLTVV.

The chain has TRBV12-5 and TRBJ2-5, with 8 nucleotides matching TRBD1. J lost 5 bases, V lost 4 bases, and 6 bases had no gene match. The germline V gene has CDR1 LGHNT and CDR2 FRNRAP. The CDR3 spans 14 residues. The CDR3 DNA sequence: TGTGCTAGTGGTTCTCCGGGACAGGTTGAGACCCAGTACTTC. As protein: CASGSPGQVETQYF.

The chain recombines TRBV4-3 with TRBJ1-2, with 7 bases matching TRBD1. This CDR3 region has 16 residues. After removal of 0 bases from V and 4 bases from J, the junction contained 8 bases not matched to a gene. Germline CDR1 and CDR2: LGHNA and YSLEER. The CDR3: CASSQDLSGTAYGYTF. The CDR3 DNA reads TGCGCCAGCAGCCAAGACCTATCTGGGACAGCCTATGGCTACACCTTC.